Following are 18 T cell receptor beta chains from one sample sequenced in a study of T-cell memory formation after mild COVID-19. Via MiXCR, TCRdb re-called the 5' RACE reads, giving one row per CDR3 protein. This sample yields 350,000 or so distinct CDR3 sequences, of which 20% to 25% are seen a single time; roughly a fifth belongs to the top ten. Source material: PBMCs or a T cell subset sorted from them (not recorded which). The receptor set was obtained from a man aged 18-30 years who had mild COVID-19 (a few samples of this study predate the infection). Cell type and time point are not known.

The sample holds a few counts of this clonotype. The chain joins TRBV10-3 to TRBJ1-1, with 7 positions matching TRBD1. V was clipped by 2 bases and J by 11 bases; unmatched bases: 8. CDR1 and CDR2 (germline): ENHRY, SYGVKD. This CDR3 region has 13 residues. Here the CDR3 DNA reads TGTGCCATCAGTGAGGGACAGGCTATGGGGGCTTTCTTT. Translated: CAISEGQAMGAFF.

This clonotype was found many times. The CDR3: CASSQSGGAYNEQFF. CDR3 bases: TGTGCCAGCAGCCAGAGCGGGGGGGCTTACAATGAGCAGTTCTTC. The rearrangement links TRBV7-3 to TRBJ2-1; 10 positions match TRBD2. The CDR3 length is 15 residues. The J segment lost 4 bases and the V segment lost 5 bases, leaving 5 bases of the junction unmatched. Germline CDR1 is SGHTA and CDR2 is FQGTGA. Filled out from reference TRBV7-3 and TRBJ2-1, the complete variable domain reads GAGVSQTPSNKVTEKGKYVELRCDPISGHTALYWYRQSLGQGPEFLIYFQGTGAADDSGLPNDRFFAVRPEGSVSTLKIQRTERGDSAVYLCASSQSGGAYNEQFFGPGTRLTVL.

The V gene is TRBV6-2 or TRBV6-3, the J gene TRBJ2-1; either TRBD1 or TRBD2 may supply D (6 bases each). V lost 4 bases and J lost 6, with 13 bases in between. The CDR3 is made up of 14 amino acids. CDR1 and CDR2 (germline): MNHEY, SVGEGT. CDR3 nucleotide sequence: TGTGCCAGCAGTTTGGGGGGCCAGGCCAATGAGCAGTTCTTC. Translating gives CASSLGGQANEQFF.

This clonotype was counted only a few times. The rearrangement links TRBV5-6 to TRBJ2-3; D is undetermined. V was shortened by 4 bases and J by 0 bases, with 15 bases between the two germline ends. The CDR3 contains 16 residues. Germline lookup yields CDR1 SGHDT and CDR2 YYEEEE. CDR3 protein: CASSPLDRASTDTQYF. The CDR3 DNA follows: TGTGCCAGCAGCCCTCTGGACCGGGCTAGCACAGATACGCAGTATTTT.

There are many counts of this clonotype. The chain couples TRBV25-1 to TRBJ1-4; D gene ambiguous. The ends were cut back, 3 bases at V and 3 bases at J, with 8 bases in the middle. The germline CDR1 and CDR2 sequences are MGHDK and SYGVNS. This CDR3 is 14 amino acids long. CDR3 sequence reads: CASSDIQSNEKLFF. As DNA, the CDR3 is TGTGCCAGCAGTGATATACAGTCTAATGAAAAACTGTTTTTT.

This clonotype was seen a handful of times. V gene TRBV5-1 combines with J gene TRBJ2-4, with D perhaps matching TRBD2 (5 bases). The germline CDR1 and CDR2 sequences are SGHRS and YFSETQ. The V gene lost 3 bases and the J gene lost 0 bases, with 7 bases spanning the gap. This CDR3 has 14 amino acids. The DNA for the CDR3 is TGCGCCAGCAGCTCCGGACTAGCCAAAAACATTCAGTACTTC. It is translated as CASSSGLAKNIQYF. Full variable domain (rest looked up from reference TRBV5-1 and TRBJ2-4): KAGVTQTPRYLIKTRGQQVTLSCSPISGHRSVSWYQQTPGQGLQFLFEYFSETQRNKGNFPGRFSGRQFSNSRSEMNVSTLELGDSALYLCASSSGLAKNIQYFGAGTRLSVL.

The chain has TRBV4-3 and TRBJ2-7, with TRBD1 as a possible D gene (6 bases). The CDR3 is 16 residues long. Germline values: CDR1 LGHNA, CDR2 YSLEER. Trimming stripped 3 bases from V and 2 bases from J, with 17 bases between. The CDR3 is CASSQKGTGTPYEQYF. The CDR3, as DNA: TGCGCCAGCAGCCAGAAGGGTACAGGGACGCCCTACGAGCAGTACTTC.

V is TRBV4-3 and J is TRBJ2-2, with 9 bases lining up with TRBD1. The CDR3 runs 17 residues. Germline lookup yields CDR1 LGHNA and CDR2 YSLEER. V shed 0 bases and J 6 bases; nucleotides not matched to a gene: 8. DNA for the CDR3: TGCGCCAGCAGCCAAGATCCAGGACAGGGGATTGCCGGGGAGCTGTTTTTT. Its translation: CASSQDPGQGIAGELFF.

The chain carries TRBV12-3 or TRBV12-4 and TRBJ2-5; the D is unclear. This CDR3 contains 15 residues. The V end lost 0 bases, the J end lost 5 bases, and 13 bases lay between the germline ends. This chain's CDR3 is CASSLALGLGETQYF. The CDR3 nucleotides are TGTGCCAGCAGTTTAGCGCTGGGCCTCGGGGAGACCCAGTACTTC.

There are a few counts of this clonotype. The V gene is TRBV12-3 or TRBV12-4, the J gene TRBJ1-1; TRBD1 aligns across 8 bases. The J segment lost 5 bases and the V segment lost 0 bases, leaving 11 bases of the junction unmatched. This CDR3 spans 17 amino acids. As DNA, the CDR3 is TGTGCCAGCAGTTTAGCGCGGTGGACCCGACAGGGGACTGAAGCTTTCTTT. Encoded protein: CASSLARWTRQGTEAFF.

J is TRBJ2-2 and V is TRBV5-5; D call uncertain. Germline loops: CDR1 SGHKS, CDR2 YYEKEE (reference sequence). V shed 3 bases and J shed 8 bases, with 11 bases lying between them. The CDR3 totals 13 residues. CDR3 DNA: TGTGCCAGCAGCTCGATGGCGGAGGGGGAGCTGTTTTTT. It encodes CASSSMAEGELFF.

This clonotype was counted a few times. The CDR3 loop is CASSFGTGGEQYV. The CDR3 coding sequence is TGTGCCAGCAGTTTTGGGACAGGGGGTGAGCAGTACGTC. This chain uses TRBV12-3 or TRBV12-4 with TRBJ2-7; 11 bases are a match to TRBD1. The CDR3 has 13 amino acids. Trimming cost V 3 bases and J 7 bases; bases outside gene matches: 2.

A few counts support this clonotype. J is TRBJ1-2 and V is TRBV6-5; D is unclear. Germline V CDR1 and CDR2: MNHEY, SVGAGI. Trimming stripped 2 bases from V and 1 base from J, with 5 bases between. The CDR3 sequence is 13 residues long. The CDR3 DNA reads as TGTGCCAGCAGTTACAAGGGTAACTATGGCTACACCTTC. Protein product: CASSYKGNYGYTF.

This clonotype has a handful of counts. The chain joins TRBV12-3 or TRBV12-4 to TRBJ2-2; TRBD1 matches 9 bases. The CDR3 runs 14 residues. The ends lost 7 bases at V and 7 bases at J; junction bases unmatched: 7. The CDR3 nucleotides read TGTGCCAGCACCCGGACAGGGGTCATCGGGGAGCTGTTTTTT. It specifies CASTRTGVIGELFF.

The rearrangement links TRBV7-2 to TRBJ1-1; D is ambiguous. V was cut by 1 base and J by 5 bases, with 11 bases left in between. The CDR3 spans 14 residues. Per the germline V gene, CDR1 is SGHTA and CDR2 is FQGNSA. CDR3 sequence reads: CASSLVLGWTEAFF. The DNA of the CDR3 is TGTGCCAGCAGCTTAGTTCTGGGGTGGACTGAAGCTTTCTTT.

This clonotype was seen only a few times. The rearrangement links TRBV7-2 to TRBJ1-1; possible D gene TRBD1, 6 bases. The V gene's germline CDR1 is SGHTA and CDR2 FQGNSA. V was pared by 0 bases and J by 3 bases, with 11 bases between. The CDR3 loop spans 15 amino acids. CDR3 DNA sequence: TGTGCCAGCAGCTTAGCGATGACAGGTTACACTGAAGCTTTCTTT. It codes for CASSLAMTGYTEAFF.

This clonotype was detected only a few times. The CDR3 sequence: CASSPQANEKLFF. CDR3 DNA: TGTGCCAGCAGCCCCCAGGCTAATGAAAAACTGTTTTTT. The rearrangement joins TRBV7-2 to TRBJ1-4; D unresolved. V dropped 5 bases and J dropped 3 bases, with 7 bases sitting between them. The CDR3 is 13 residues long. CDR1 and CDR2 from the germline V gene are SGHTA and FQGNSA. The full variable domain, completed using reference TRBV7-2 and TRBJ1-4, is GAGVSQSPSNKVTEKGKDVELRCDPISGHTALYWYRQSLGQGLEFLIYFQGNSAPDKSGLPSDRFSAERTGGSVSTLTIQRTQQEDSAVYLCASSPQANEKLFFGSGTQLSVL.

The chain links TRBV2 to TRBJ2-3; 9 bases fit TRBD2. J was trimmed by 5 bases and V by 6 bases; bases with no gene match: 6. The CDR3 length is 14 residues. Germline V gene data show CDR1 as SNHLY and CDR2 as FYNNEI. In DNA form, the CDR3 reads TGTGCCAGCAGCCTAGCGGGGAGTCAAGATACGCAGTATTTT. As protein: CASSLAGSQDTQYF.